This T cell receptor (beta chain) was recorded in a study of cytomegalovirus exposure and HLA in healthy donors. Researchers ran the PCR with 60 Vbeta and 13 Jbeta primers. Clones were read by immunoSEQ multiplex PCR, and TCRdb kept only the in-frame ones, dropping some. The sample holds about 140,000 clones, roughly three fifths seen once. The study, taken as a whole, reports: Most CMV-associated TCR beta chains appeared HLA-restricted in a later analysis. Cytomegalovirus-associated status was assigned to 164 TCR beta chains.

This clone was detected only a few times. Its antigen remains unidentified. Sequenced material: PBMCs. The origin of this receptor is a woman aged 55-70 years in good health and CMV-seronegative.

The chain's CDR3 is CASSLGRGGNYGYTF. The CDR3 DNA is TGTGCCAGCAGCTTAGGGAGGGGAGGGAACTATGGCTACACCTTC. This chain connects TRBV7-2 to TRBJ1-2, with D tentatively TRBD1 (5 bases). Trimming removed 1 base at V and 2 bases at J, with 11 bases between. The CDR3 is 15 amino acids. The germline gives CDR1 SGHTA, CDR2 FQGNSA.